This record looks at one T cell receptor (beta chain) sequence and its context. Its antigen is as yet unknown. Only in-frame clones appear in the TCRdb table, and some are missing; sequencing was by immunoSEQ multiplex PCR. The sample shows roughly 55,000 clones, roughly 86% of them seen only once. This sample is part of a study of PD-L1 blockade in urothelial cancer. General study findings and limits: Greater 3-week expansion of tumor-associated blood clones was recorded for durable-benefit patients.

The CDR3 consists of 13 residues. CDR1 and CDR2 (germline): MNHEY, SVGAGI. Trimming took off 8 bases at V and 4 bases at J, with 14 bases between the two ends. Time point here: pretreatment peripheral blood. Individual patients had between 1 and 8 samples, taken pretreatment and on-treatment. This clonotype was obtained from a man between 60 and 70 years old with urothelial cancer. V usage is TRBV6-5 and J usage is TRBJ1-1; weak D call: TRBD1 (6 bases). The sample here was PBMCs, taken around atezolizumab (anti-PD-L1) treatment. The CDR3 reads CASRGGGGTEAFF. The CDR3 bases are TGTGCCAGCCGGGGAGGGGGAGGCACTGAAGCTTTCTTT.